A single sample gave rise to the 11 T cell receptor beta chains below, sequenced in a study of control samples from healthy donors and cancer patients. Sequencing was performed with immunoSEQ multiplex PCR; in TCRdb, only in-frame clones are kept and a portion is missing. In the table there are approximately 130,000 clones, around 87% of which are singletons. The sample consisted of blood. The receptors were sampled from a man aged 60 to 75 in good health.

This chain joins TRBV4-2 and TRBJ1-1; D might be TRBD1 (6 bases). V was clipped by 0 bases and J by 5 bases, with 16 bases between them. Per the germline V gene, CDR1 is LGHNA and CDR2 is YNFKEQ. The CDR3 sequence is 16 residues long. The CDR3 reads CASSQELQGLGTEAFF. The CDR3 DNA follows: TGTGCCAGCAGCCAAGAACTACAGGGATTGGGAACTGAAGCTTTCTTT.

The chain links TRBV11-3 to TRBJ2-3, with D tentatively TRBD2 (7 bases). The V end was cut by 0 bases, the J end by 3 bases, with 10 bases between. The CDR3 has 15 amino acids. Germline loops: CDR1 SGHNT, CDR2 YENEEA. The CDR3 coding sequence is TGTGCCAGCAGCTTAGAGGGGGGGGCTACAGATACGCAGTATTTT. It yields the protein CASSLEGGATDTQYF.

This clone appeared once. An end of the junction differs from the germline gene, which may be a read error. This chain links TRBV6-5 with TRBJ1-3; D not resolved. CDR3 length: 14 amino acids. The germline V gene encodes CDR1 MNHEY and CDR2 SVGAGI. CDR3 sequence: CASSYSGFGDTIYF. DNA for the CDR3: TGTGCCAGCAGTTACTCCGGGTTTGGAGACACCATATATTTT.

The chain employs TRBV30 and TRBJ1-5, with 7 bases that match TRBD1. V shed 2 bases, J shed 5 bases, and the junction held 3 bases outside the gene matches. The CDR3 runs to 13 residues. Germline V CDR1 and CDR2: GTSNPN, SVGIG (reference sequence). The CDR3 is CAWSTQGDQPQHF. The CDR3 coding sequence is TGTGCCTGGAGTACCCAGGGGGATCAGCCCCAGCATTTT.

This clone was seen only once. V is TRBV20-1 and J is TRBJ2-2; 7 bases fit TRBD2. Per the germline V gene, CDR1 is DFQATT and CDR2 is SNEGSKA (reference sequence). V gave up 3 bases and J gave up 8 bases; unmatched junction bases: 6. The CDR3 is 13 amino acids. The CDR3 coding sequence is TGCAGTGCTAGTAGAGGGAGGGCAGGGGAGCTGTTTTTT. Translating gives CSASRGRAGELFF.

The V and J genes are TRBV6-5 and TRBJ1-4; D is unclear. In germline, CDR1 is MNHEY, CDR2 SVGAGI. CDR3 length: 14 residues. The V and J ends lost 9 bases and 8 bases respectively, with 19 bases between them. In nucleotides, the CDR3 is TGTGCCAGGCCTGCCGGCCCCTCGCTCGAAAAACTGTTTTTT. Protein sequence: CARPAGPSLEKLFF.

The rearrangement joins TRBV5-6 to TRBJ1-2; D possibly corresponds to TRBD1 (6 bases). CDR1 and CDR2 (germline): SGHDT, YYEEEE. V was cut by 0 bases and J by 8 bases, with 14 bases left in between. The CDR3 runs to 14 residues. The CDR3 region has the DNA TGTGCCAGCAGCTTGGATTTCAGGGGCCGAGGCTACACCTTC. This encodes CASSLDFRGRGYTF.

The rearrangement uses TRBV7-3 and TRBJ1-1; weak D call: TRBD1 (5 bases). The CDR3 is 13 residues long. CDR1 and CDR2 (germline): SGHTA, FQGTGA. Trimming cost V 5 bases and J 5 bases, with 12 bases left between them. The CDR3 protein is CASSLWGGTEAFF. CDR3 coding DNA: TGTGCCAGCAGCCTCTGGGGGGGAACTGAAGCTTTCTTT.

This chain links TRBV7-9 with TRBJ2-1; D gene unclear. Germline CDR1 and CDR2: SEHNR and FQNEAQ (reference sequence). The ends were cut back, 1 base at V and 2 bases at J, with 9 bases in the middle. The CDR3 covers 15 residues. The CDR3 is CASSLGVGPYNEQFF. CDR3 sequence (DNA): TGTGCCAGCAGCTTAGGGGTTGGCCCCTACAATGAGCAGTTCTTC.

V and J are TRBV6-6 and TRBJ1-1; maybe TRBD1 (5 bases). The CDR3 contains 15 residues. V dropped 4 bases and J dropped 2 bases, with 14 bases sitting between them. Per the germline V gene, CDR1 is MNHNY and CDR2 is SVGAGI (reference sequence). DNA of the CDR3: TGTGCCAGCAGTTCGGGCCAGAGGGGTAACACTGAAGCTTTCTTT. This sequence encodes CASSSGQRGNTEAFF.

Turning to this clone: The DNA is omitted, as the CDR3 cannot be located on it reliably, and the CDR3 follows TCRdb's listing. The J gene is TRBJ1-6, the V gene TRBV30. The CDR3 has 15 amino acids, counting both end residues. CDR1 is GTSNPN, CDR2 SVGIG, per germline (reference sequence). The CDR3 protein is CAWSVSLLVNSPLHF.